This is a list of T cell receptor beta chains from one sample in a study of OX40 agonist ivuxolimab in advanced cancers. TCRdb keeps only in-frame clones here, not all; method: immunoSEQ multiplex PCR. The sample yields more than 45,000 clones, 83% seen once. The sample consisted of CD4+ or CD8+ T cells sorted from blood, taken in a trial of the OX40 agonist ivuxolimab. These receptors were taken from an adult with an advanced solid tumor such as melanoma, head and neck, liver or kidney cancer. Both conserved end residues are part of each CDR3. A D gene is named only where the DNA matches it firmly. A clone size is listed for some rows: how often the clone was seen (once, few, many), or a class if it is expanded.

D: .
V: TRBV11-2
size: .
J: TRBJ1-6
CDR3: CASRSSYNSPLHF
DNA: TGTGCCAGCAGGAGCTCCTATAATTCACCCCTCCACTTT

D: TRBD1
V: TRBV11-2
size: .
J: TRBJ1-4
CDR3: CASSNRDRGVSNEKLFF
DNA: TGTGCCAGCAGCAACAGGGACAGGGGGGTTTCCAATGAAAAACTGTTTTTT

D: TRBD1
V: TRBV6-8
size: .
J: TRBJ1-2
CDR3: CASRDSYGYTF
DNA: TGTGCCAGCCGGGACAGCTATGGCTACACCTTC

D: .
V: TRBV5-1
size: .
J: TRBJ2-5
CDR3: CASEPIWGETQYF
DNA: TGCGCCAGCGAGCCTATTTGGGGGGAGACCCAGTACTTC

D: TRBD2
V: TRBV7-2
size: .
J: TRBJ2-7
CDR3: CASSFKGTDSASGGLYF
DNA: TGTGCCAGCAGCTTTAAGGGTACTGACTCGGCCAGCGGGGGACTGTACTTC

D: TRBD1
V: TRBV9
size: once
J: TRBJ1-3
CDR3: CASRPGTGIGNTIYF
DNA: TGTGCCAGCCGTCCCGGGACAGGGATTGGAAACACCATATATTTT

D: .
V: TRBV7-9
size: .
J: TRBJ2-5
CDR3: CASSLYTGPQETQYF
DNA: TGTGCCAGCAGCTTATACACAGGGCCCCAAGAGACCCAGTACTTC

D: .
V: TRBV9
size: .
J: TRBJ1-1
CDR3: CASTPALNTEAFF
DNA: TGTGCCAGCACCCCGGCCCTGAACACTGAAGCTTTCTTT

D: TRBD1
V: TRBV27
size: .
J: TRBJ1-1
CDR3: CATYPSLRQGWNTEAFF
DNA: TGTGCCACCTACCCCTCCCTTCGACAGGGTTGGAACACTGAAGCTTTCTTT

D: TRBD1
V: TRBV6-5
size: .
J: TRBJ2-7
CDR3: CASISQGVYEQYF
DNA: TGTGCCAGCATCTCTCAGGGGGTCTACGAGCAGTACTTC

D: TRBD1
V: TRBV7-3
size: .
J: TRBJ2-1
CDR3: CASGTEAYNEQFF
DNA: TGTGCCAGTGGGACAGAAGCCTACAATGAGCAGTTCTTC

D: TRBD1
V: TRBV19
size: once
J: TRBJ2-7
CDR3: CASLTGTAIAYEQYF
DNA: TGTGCCAGTTTGACTGGGACAGCCATAGCCTACGAGCAGTACTTC

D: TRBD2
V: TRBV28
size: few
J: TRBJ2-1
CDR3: CASISGGPSYNEQFF
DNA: TGTGCCAGCATCTCGGGGGGGCCCTCCTACAATGAGCAGTTCTTC

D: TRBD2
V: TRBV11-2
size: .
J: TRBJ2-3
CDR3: CASSPTSGGAGDTQYF
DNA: TGTGCCAGCAGCCCGACTAGCGGGGGGGCTGGTGATACGCAGTATTTT

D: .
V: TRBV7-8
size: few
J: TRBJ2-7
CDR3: CASSPGYEQYF
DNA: TGTGCCAGCAGCCCAGGCTACGAGCAGTACTTC

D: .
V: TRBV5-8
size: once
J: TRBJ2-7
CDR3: CASTRLVGLKQYF
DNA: TGTGCCAGCACCCGACTAGTGGGCCTCAAGCAGTACTTC

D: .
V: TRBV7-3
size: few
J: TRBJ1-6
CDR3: CASSLRTEGSPLHF
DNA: TGTGCCAGCAGCTTAAGAACAGAGGGCTCACCCCTCCACTTT